This T cell receptor (beta chain) originates from a study of naive and memory T cell subsets. This CDR3 region has 15 residues. Trimming removed 0 bases from V and 9 bases from J, with 17 bases in between. CDR1 MNHEY and CDR2 SVGAGI come from the germline V gene. General study findings and limits: Possibly reflecting memory cells re-expressing CD45RA, a few larger clonotypes occurred in naive repertoires, especially CD8.

Both TRBC1 and TRBC2 were covered by a beta constant-region primer of two equimolar oligonucleotides. Nested alpha and beta constant-region primers with the SP2 primer drove four PCR rounds on ligated cDNA. TCRdb fed the UMI-ligation and nested PCR reads into MiXCR, producing one record per CDR3 protein. The data show about 90,000 distinct CDR3 sequences, with around 11% seen just once and roughly 0.13% held by the top ten. A word on this clonotype: No antigen is known for it.

The chain employs TRBV6-5 and TRBJ2-5; D might be TRBD1 (5 bases). What was sequenced was naive CD4+ T cells from blood. The TCR was taken from a human donor in good health. CDR3 protein: CASSYSSQGAVAQYF. The DNA for the CDR3 is TGTGCCAGCAGTTACTCGTCTCAGGGCGCGGTGGCCCAGTACTTC.